This TCR beta chain was identified during a study of T cell responses to AZD1222 COVID-19 vaccine. CDR3 size: 15 residues. Germline V gives CDR1 LGHDT, CDR2 YNNKEL (reference sequence). J lost 2 bases, V lost 8 bases, and 7 bases had no gene match. General study findings and limits: A rise in Spike-specific TCR breadth and depth followed two AZD1222 doses.

In regard to this clone: Its antigen is not known.

Profiling relied on immunoSEQ multiplex PCR, and the TCRdb table lists in-frame clones only, not all of them. The sample yields 80,000 or so clones, 70% to 80% seen once. The starting material was peripheral blood, obtained 28 days after the second dose of the MenACWY control vaccine. V usage is TRBV3-1 (or the pseudogene TRBV3-2) and J usage is TRBJ2-5; 11 bases align to TRBD2. This sequence originates from an adult who received the MenACWY meningococcal vaccine as a control. The CDR3 coding sequence is TGTGCCAGCGGAGGGACTAGCGGTGAACAAGAGACCCAGTACTTC. It encodes CASGGTSGEQETQYF.